The rows below give T cell receptor beta chains drawn from one sample of a study of T cells in Graves' hyperthyroidism and ophthalmopathy. One entry per CDR3 protein results from TCRdb running MiXCR on the multiplex PCR reads. Found here are a few hundred thousand distinct CDR3 sequences, just over 45% of them singletons; the top ten hold 19%. What was sequenced was peripheral blood or thyroid tissue (not recorded which). Receptor source: an adult woman with Graves' disease, either hyperthyroidism or ophthalmopathy (not recorded which). The CDR3 runs from the conserved cysteine through the conserved F or W. The order of the fields is D gene, clone size, J gene, CDR3 length, V gene, CDR3 DNA, CDR3 protein. D genes are given only for firm matches. Some rows mark clone size as missing; the rest say once, few, many or name a class of expanded clone.

TRBD1 | - | TRBJ1-2 | 14 | TRBV5-1 | TGCGCCAGCAGCTTGCCCACAGGGGACTATGGCTACACCTTC | CASSLPTGDYGYTF
- | - | TRBJ1-6 | 15 | TRBV5-1 | TGCGCCAGCAGCCTGTGGGACCCGCAGGCTTCACCCCTCCACTTT | CASSLWDPQASPLHF
- | - | TRBJ1-2 | 17 | TRBV20-1 | TGCAGTGCTAGAGATTCCGGGGGCAGCCTAATCAACTATGGCTACACCTTC | CSARDSGGSLINYGYTF
- | - | TRBJ1-3 | 14 | TRBV10-3 | TGTGCCATCAGTACAGGACAGCCTGGAAACACCATATATTTT | CAISTGQPGNTIYF
- | - | TRBJ2-7 | 13 | TRBV7-2 | TGTGCCAGCAGCCCGGGCCGGAACACTGAGCAGTACTTC | CASSPGRNTEQYF
TRBD1 | - | TRBJ2-7 | 13 | TRBV11-2 | TGTGCCAGCAGCCGCCCAGACAGGGACGAGCAGTACTTC | CASSRPDRDEQYF
- | - | TRBJ2-5 | 12 | TRBV3-1 | TGTGCCAGCAGCCAGTTTCCGGAGACCCAGTACTTC | CASSQFPETQYF
TRBD1 | - | TRBJ1-2 | 15 | TRBV29-1 | TGCAGCGTTGAAGAACTTCACAGGGGGGGCTATGGCTACACCTTC | CSVEELHRGGYGYTF
TRBD1 | many | TRBJ1-6 | 15 | TRBV9 | TGTGCCAGCAGTCAGGGGGACCCATATAATTCACCCCTCCACTTT | CASSQGDPYNSPLHF
TRBD1 | - | TRBJ2-5 | 12 | TRBV13 | TGTGCCAGGCGACAGGGAGATCAGCCCCAGTACTTC | CARRQGDQPQYF
- | many | TRBJ1-6 | 11 | TRBV2 | TGTGCCAGCAGTGAACGGTCACCCCTCCACTTT | CASSERSPLHF
TRBD1 | once | TRBJ2-7 | 15 | TRBV11-2 | TGTGCCAGCAGCGCGCCGGGACAGGGGTTCTACGAGCAGTACTTC | CASSAPGQGFYEQYF
- | many | TRBJ1-3 | 15 | TRBV20-1 | TGCAGTGCTTCGGACCAGGGAAGGCCTGGAAACACCATATATTTT | CSASDQGRPGNTIYF
- | - | TRBJ1-6 | 16 | TRBV10-3 | TGTGCCATCAGTTCCCCGGGACTAGCGGGATCTTCACCCCTCCACTTT | CAISSPGLAGSSPLHF
- | few | TRBJ1-2 | 15 | TRBV7-2 | TGTGCCAGCAGCTTATCAGGCAGGGAAAGCTATGGCTACACCTTC | CASSLSGRESYGYTF
TRBD2 | many | TRBJ2-4 | 16 | TRBV7-9 | TGTGCCAGCAGCCCACCGGGCCAGGGCGGGGGGAACATTCAGTACTTC | CASSPPGQGGGNIQYF
- | many | TRBJ2-2 | 13 | TRBV2 | TGTGCCAGCAGTGAAGCGCAGGTCGGGGAGCTGTTTTTT | CASSEAQVGELFF
TRBD2 | many | TRBJ2-5 | 13 | TRBV2 | TGTGCCAGCAGTGCTAGCGGGAGTGAGACCCAGTACTTC | CASSASGSETQYF
- | - | TRBJ1-6 | 15 | TRBV10-2 | TGCGCCAGCAGTGAGGGGGTTGGTCATAATTCACCCCTCCACTTT | CASSEGVGHNSPLHF
- | many | TRBJ1-6 | 15 | TRBV10-3 | TGTGCCGTCAGGGATTTCGGCGGAGGTGATTCACCCCTCCACTTT | CAVRDFGGGDSPLHF
- | - | TRBJ1-1 | 13 | TRBV20-1 | TGCAGTGCCCCCCTAGGCAGATACACTGAAGCTTTCTTT | CSAPLGRYTEAFF
- | few | TRBJ2-5 | 13 | TRBV2 | TGTGCCAGCAGTGCCGGGATTGGAGAGACCCAGTACTTC | CASSAGIGETQYF
- | - | TRBJ1-5 | 12 | TRBV10-3 | TGTGCTCTCGACAGGACGGGCCAGCCCCAGCATTTT | CALDRTGQPQHF
- | many | TRBJ2-5 | 18 | TRBV4-2 | TGTGCCAGCAGCCAACGAGCGTTGGGAGCAGTTAACAAGGAGACCCAGTACTTC | CASSQRALGAVNKETQYF
- | - | TRBJ2-7 | 14 | TRBV10-3 | TGTGCCATCAGTGAGAATGGCGGAGGATACGAGCAGTACTTC | CAISENGGGYEQYF
TRBD1 | few | TRBJ1-5 | 13 | TRBV6-5 | TGTACCAGCAGTTTAAACAGGGGTCAGCCCCAGCATTTT | CTSSLNRGQPQHF
TRBD2 | many | TRBJ2-7 | 16 | TRBV7-2 | TGTGCCAGCAGCTTAGGACTAGCGGGAGGCGGATACGAGCAGTACTTC | CASSLGLAGGGYEQYF
- | - | TRBJ1-1 | 12 | TRBV6-1 | TGTGCCAGCAGCCTGGGGCAGGCTGAAGCTTTCTTT | CASSLGQAEAFF
TRBD1 | - | TRBJ2-5 | 15 | TRBV7-8 | TGTGCCAGCAGCGCGGGACAGGGGCTGCATCAGCCCCAGTACTTC | CASSAGQGLHQPQYF
- | few | TRBJ1-4 | 13 | TRBV5-1 | TGCGCCAGCAGCGGGGAAACCGTGGAAAAACTGTTTTTT | CASSGETVEKLFF
- | many | TRBJ1-4 | 14 | TRBV5-8 | TGTGCCAGCAGAGACCAGGGAGCTAATGAAAAACTGTTTTTT | CASRDQGANEKLFF
TRBD1 | - | TRBJ1-4 | 20 | TRBV10-3 | TGTGCCATCAGTGAGTCCAGGACAGGGGACCTAATGCGGGAAAATGAAAAACTGTTTTTT | CAISESRTGDLMRENEKLFF
TRBD1 | many | TRBJ1-1 | 13 | TRBV5-1 | TGCGCCAGAATAGACAGGGGGTGGAGTGAAGCTTTCTTT | CARIDRGWSEAFF
TRBD2 | - | TRBJ2-2 | 14 | TRBV4-2 | TGTGCCAGCAGCCAAGACGGGAGGGCCGGGGAGCTGTTTTTT | CASSQDGRAGELFF
TRBD1 | - | TRBJ2-1 | 18 | TRBV15 | TGTGCCACCAGCGATCCCTCGTCTTGGGACAGGGATATAGGTGAGCAGTTCTTC | CATSDPSSWDRDIGEQFF
TRBD1 | - | TRBJ1-1 | 14 | TRBV15 | TGTGCCACCAGCAGAGCCGGACAGGCGACTGAAGCTTTCTTT | CATSRAGQATEAFF
TRBD1 | many | TRBJ1-2 | 16 | TRBV29-1 | TGCAGCGTTGAAGGGTCGGACAGGGTTGACGTAGGTGGCTACACCTTC | CSVEGSDRVDVGGYTF
TRBD1 | many | TRBJ1-5 | 14 | TRBV7-6 | TGTGCCAGCAGTAACAGGGGGAAAGGCCAGCCCCAGCATTTT | CASSNRGKGQPQHF
- | - | TRBJ2-7 | 13 | TRBV7-2 | TGTGCCAGCACCATACCAGCGGCCTACGAGCAGTACTTC | CASTIPAAYEQYF
- | - | TRBJ1-2 | 15 | TRBV10-3 | TGTGCCATCAGTGAGAAGGGCGAGTTCTACTATGGCTACACCTTC | CAISEKGEFYYGYTF
TRBD2 | - | TRBJ2-1 | 19 | TRBV19 | TGTGCCAGTAGTACGGGACTACTCACCTATTCGAGCTCCTACAATGAGCAGTTCTTC | CASSTGLLTYSSSYNEQFF
- | many | TRBJ1-1 | 15 | TRBV5-1 | TGCGCCAGCAGCTTGGGACACGGAGGTTTCACTGAAGCTTTCTTT | CASSLGHGGFTEAFF
TRBD1 | many | TRBJ1-4 | 16 | TRBV11-2 | TGTGCCAGCAGCTCTCAGGACAGGAAGGGTATCGAAAAACTGTTTTTT | CASSSQDRKGIEKLFF
- | few | TRBJ1-2 | 14 | TRBV7-2 | TGTGCCAGCAGCTTACTGGGGGGAGGCGATGGCTACACCTTC | CASSLLGGGDGYTF
TRBD1 | - | TRBJ2-2 | 16 | TRBV7-2 | TGTGCCAGCAGCCGGGGACAGGGCTTACAGGGCGGGGAGCTGTTTTTT | CASSRGQGLQGGELFF
TRBD1 | - | TRBJ1-1 | 14 | TRBV7-2 | TGTGCCAGCAGCTTAGCCAGGGGGATCCCTGAAGCTTTCTTT | CASSLARGIPEAFF
- | - | TRBJ2-5 | 15 | TRBV2 | TGTGCCAGCAGTCAGACAGGTCTCCGGCAAGAGACCCAGTACTTC | CASSQTGLRQETQYF
- | many | TRBJ2-2 | 12 | TRBV7-9 | TGTGCCAGCAGCTGGGCCGCCGGGGAGCTGTTTTTT | CASSWAAGELFF
- | - | TRBJ1-6 | 16 | TRBV10-3 | TGTGCCATCAGTTTTCCTGACAGTTTTCAAATTTCACCCCTCCACTTT | CAISFPDSFQISPLHF
- | - | TRBJ1-1 | 12 | TRBV19 | TGTGCCAGTACGGTATCACGGTACGAAGCTTTCTTT | CASTVSRYEAFF
- | - | TRBJ1-1 | 13 | TRBV19 | TGTGCCAGTAGTGCACAACGGGTCACTGAAGCTTTCTTT | CASSAQRVTEAFF
- | few | TRBJ1-1 | 14 | TRBV2 | TGTGCCAGCAGCTTAACCGGACAGAACACTGAAGCTTTCTTT | CASSLTGQNTEAFF